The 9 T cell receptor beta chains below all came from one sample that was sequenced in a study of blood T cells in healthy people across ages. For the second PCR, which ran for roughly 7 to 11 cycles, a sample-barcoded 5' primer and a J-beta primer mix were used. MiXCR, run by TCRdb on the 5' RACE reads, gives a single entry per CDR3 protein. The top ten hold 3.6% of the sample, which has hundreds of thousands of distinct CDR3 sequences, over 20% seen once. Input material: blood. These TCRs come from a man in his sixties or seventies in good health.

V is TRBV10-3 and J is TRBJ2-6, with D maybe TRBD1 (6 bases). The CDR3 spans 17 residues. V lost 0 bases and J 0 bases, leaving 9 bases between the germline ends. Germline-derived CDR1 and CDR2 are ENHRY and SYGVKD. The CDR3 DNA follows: TGTGCCATCAGTGAGTCGAGGGGGACCTCTGGGGCCAACGTCCTGACTTTC. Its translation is CAISESRGTSGANVLTF.

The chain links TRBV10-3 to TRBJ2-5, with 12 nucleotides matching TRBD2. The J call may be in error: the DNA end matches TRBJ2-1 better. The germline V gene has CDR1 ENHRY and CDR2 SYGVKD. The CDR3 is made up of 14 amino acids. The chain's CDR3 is CAIRTSGSVSEQFF. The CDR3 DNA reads TGTGCCATCAGGACTAGCGGGAGCGTCAGTGAGCAGTTCTTC.

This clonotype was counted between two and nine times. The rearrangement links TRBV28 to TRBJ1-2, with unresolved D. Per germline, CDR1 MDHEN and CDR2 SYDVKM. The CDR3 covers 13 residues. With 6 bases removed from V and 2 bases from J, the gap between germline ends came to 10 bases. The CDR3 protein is CASSRRANYGYTF. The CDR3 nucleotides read TGTGCCAGCAGCCGACGGGCAAACTATGGCTACACCTTC.

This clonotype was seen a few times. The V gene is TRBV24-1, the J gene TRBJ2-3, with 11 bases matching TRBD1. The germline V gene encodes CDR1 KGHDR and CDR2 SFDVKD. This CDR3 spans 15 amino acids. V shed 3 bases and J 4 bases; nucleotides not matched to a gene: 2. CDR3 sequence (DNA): TGTGCCACCAGTGATGCGGGACAGGGGGCAGATACGCAGTATTTT. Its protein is CATSDAGQGADTQYF.

The CDR3 region is CASAGRGRNEKLFF. CDR3 DNA sequence: TGTGCCAGCGCTGGCAGGGGGCGCAACGAAAAACTGTTTTTT. This chain uses TRBV7-2 with TRBJ1-4; 8 bases agree with TRBD1. CDR3 length equals 14 residues. The germline CDR1 and CDR2 sequences are SGHTA and FQGNSA. V lost 8 bases, J lost 8 bases, and 10 bases stayed unmatched. The full variable domain, in which reference TRBV7-2 and TRBJ1-4 provide the parts outside the CDR3, is GAGVSQSPSNKVTEKGKDVELRCDPISGHTALYWYRQSLGQGLEFLIYFQGNSAPDKSGLPSDRFSAERTGGSVSTLTIQRTQQEDSAVYLCASAGRGRNEKLFFGSGTQLSVL.

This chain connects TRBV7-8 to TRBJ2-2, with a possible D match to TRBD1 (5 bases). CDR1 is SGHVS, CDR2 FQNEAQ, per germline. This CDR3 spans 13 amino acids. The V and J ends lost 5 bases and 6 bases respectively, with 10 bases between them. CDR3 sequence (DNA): TGTGCCAGCAGCGGCAGGGTGCCCGGGGAGCTGTTTTTT. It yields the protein CASSGRVPGELFF. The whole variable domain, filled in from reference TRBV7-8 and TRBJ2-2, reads GAGVSQSPRYKVAKRGQDVALRCDPISGHVSLFWYQQALGQGPEFLTYFQNEAQLDKSGLPSDRFFAERPEGSVSTLKIQRTQQEDSAVYLCASSGRVPGELFFGEGSRLTVL.

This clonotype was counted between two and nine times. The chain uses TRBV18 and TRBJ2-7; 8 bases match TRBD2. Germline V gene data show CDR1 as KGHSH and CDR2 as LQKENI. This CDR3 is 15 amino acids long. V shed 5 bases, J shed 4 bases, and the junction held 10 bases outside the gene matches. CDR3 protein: CASSEGSGSPYEQYF. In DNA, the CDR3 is TGTGCCAGCTCAGAGGGGAGCGGGAGTCCATACGAGCAGTACTTC. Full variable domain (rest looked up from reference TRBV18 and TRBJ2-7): NAGVMQNPRHLVRRRGQEARLRCSPMKGHSHVYWYRQLPEEGLKFMVYLQKENIIDESGMPKERFSAEFPKEGPSILRIQQVVRGDSAAYFCASSEGSGSPYEQYFGPGTRLTVT.

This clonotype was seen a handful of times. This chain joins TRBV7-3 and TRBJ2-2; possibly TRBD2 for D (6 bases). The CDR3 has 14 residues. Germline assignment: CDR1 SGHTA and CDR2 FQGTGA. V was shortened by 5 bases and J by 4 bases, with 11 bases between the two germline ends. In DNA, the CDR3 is TGTGCCAGCAGCCCATATAGCGGCACCGGGGAGCTGTTTTTT. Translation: CASSPYSGTGELFF.

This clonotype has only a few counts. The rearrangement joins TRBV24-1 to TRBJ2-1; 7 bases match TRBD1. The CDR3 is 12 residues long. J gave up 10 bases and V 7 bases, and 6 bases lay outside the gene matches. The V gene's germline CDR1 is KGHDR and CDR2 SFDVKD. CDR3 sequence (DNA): TGTGCCACCAGCGACAGGGCCAAGGAGCAGTTCTTC. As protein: CATSDRAKEQFF.